This T cell receptor beta chain was observed in a study of blood T cell repertoires in COVID-19. V lost 4 bases and J lost 7; bases outside the gene matches: 5. The CDR3 is 14 amino acids. Germline CDR1 is SGHRS and CDR2 is YFSETQ. Method: immunoSEQ multiplex PCR; TCRdb's copy keeps in-frame clones and lacks some. The sample contains 200,000 to 250,000 clones, around 84% of which appear only once. J is TRBJ1-4 and V is TRBV5-1; 9 bases are shared with TRBD1. Input material: peripheral blood. This receptor was obtained from a man aged 25 to 40 with active or convalescent COVID-19. DNA for the CDR3: TGCGCCAGCAGCGCCGGGACAGGGCTTGAAAAACTGTTTTTT. It encodes CASSAGTGLEKLFF. The complete variable domain, with remaining parts taken from reference TRBV5-1 and TRBJ1-4, reads KAGVTQTPRYLIKTRGQQVTLSCSPISGHRSVSWYQQTPGQGLQFLFEYFSETQRNKGNFPGRFSGRQFSNSRSEMNVSTLELGDSALYLCASSAGTGLEKLFFGSGTQLSVL.